This TCR beta chain was captured in a study of control samples from healthy donors and cancer patients. Sequenced by immunoSEQ multiplex PCR; TCRdb stores in-frame clones only, minus some. This sample has around 130,000 clones, with about 95% found just once. CDR1 is LGHNA, CDR2 YSLEER, per germline. The CDR3 covers 22 residues. Trimming cost V 0 bases and J 7 bases; bases outside gene matches: 23. J is TRBJ1-6 and V is TRBV4-3; 8 bases are shared with TRBD1. This receptor was taken from a man younger than 40 in good health. Input material: blood. The CDR3 sequence is CASSQDIRQGASDPPPNSPLHF. The CDR3 nucleotides are TGCGCCAGCAGCCAAGATATAAGGCAGGGGGCATCAGACCCTCCACCCAATTCACCCCTCCACTTT.